The 4 T cell receptor beta chains below were found in one sample sequenced in a study of blood T cell repertoires in COVID-19. Profiling relied on immunoSEQ multiplex PCR, and the TCRdb table lists in-frame clones only, not all of them. The sample consists of under 45,000 clones, over 80% of them appearing once. The sequencing sample was made of peripheral blood. The source of these receptors is a human donor in a cohort sampled during active COVID-19.

V gene TRBV2 combines with J gene TRBJ1-2, with D tentatively TRBD1 (5 bases). The germline gives CDR1 SNHLY, CDR2 FYNNEI. This CDR3 is built from 14 residues. The V end was cut by 5 bases, the J end by 7 bases, with 17 bases between. The DNA of the CDR3 is TGTGCCAGCAGTAACAGGCCCCTGCTTTCTGGCTACACCTTC. Amino acids: CASSNRPLLSGYTF. Supplemented by reference TRBV2 and TRBJ1-2, the full variable domain reads EPEVTQTPSHQVTQMGQEVILRCVPISNHLYFYWYRQILGQKVEFLVSFYNNEISEKSEIFDDQFSVERPDGSNFTLKIRSTKLEDSAMYFCASSNRPLLSGYTFGSGTRLTVV.

The chain links TRBV5-1 to TRBJ2-1; TRBD1 matches 7 bases. V trimming: 3 bases; J trimming: 4 bases; junction bases outside the gene matches: 4. Germline CDR1 SGHRS, CDR2 YFSETQ. The CDR3 sequence is 14 residues long. This chain's CDR3 is CASSSQGQYNEQFF. CDR3 DNA: TGCGCCAGCAGCTCTCAGGGACAGTACAATGAGCAGTTCTTC.

V is TRBV7-2 and J is TRBJ2-1; D perhaps matches TRBD1 (5 bases). V gave up 5 bases and J gave up 7 bases, with 15 bases separating them. Germline V gives CDR1 SGHTA, CDR2 FQGNSA. The CDR3 totals 14 residues. The CDR3 loop reads CASSRLQVGNEQFF. CDR3 DNA sequence: TGTGCCAGCAGCCGTTTACAGGTTGGGAATGAGCAGTTCTTC.

The chain is built from TRBV19 and TRBJ2-7, with a tentative D call TRBD2 (5 bases). V was pared by 6 bases and J by 6 bases, with 15 bases between. The CDR3 spans 13 residues. Germline-derived CDR1 and CDR2 are LNHDA and SQIVND (reference sequence). The CDR3 reads CASSPGRIGEQYF. For the CDR3, the DNA is TGTGCCAGTAGCCCGGGAAGGATTGGCGAGCAGTACTTC. Looking up the rest from reference TRBV19 and TRBJ2-7 gives the full variable domain: DGGITQSPKYLFRKEGQNVTLSCEQNLNHDAMYWYRQDPGQGLRLIYYSQIVNDFQKGDIAEGYSVSREKKESFPLTVTSAQKNPTAFYLCASSPGRIGEQYFGPGTRLTVT.